The 20 T cell receptor beta chains below all came from one sample that was sequenced in a study of neoadjuvant anti-PD-1 for oral cavity cancer. Produced via immunoSEQ multiplex PCR; TCRdb's table is partial and in-frame only. In the table there are about 72,000 clones, 83% of which are singletons. The sequencing used PBMCs, collected before nivolumab (anti-PD-1) treatment. The receptors were sampled from a person between 40 and 85 years old with oral cavity squamous cell carcinoma.

The genes are TRBV2 and TRBJ1-6, with unresolved D. The CDR3 is 15 residues long. V lost 1 base and J lost 9, with 13 bases in between. Germline V gene data show CDR1 as SNHLY and CDR2 as FYNNEI. In DNA form, the CDR3 reads TGTGCCAGCAGTGAAGTCGGTAGGGTTGGTTCACCCCTCCACTTT. Its protein is CASSEVGRVGSPLHF. Using reference TRBV2 and TRBJ1-6 for the parts outside the CDR3, the full variable domain is EPEVTQTPSHQVTQMGQEVILRCVPISNHLYFYWYRQILGQKVEFLVSFYNNEISEKSEIFDDQFSVERPDGSNFTLKIRSTKLEDSAMYFCASSEVGRVGSPLHFGNGTRLTVT.

This chain connects TRBV5-4 to TRBJ2-1; TRBD2 matches at 11 bases. The V gene's germline CDR1 is SGHNT and CDR2 YYREEE (reference sequence). The CDR3 is made up of 17 amino acids. V dropped 3 bases and J dropped 0; count of bases not matched to a gene: 5. CDR3 in amino acids: CASSSGTSGNSYNEQFF. DNA for the CDR3: TGTGCCAGCAGCTCGGGGACTAGCGGCAACTCCTACAATGAGCAGTTCTTC.

The rearrangement joins TRBV12-5 to TRBJ1-1; D not certain. CDR1 is LGHNT and CDR2 is FRNRAP in the germline V gene. The CDR3 consists of 13 residues. V was trimmed by 5 bases and J by 0 bases, leaving 7 bases between them. CDR3 sequence: CASGPQMNTEAFF. CDR3 DNA: TGTGCTAGTGGTCCGCAGATGAACACTGAAGCTTTCTTT.

The CDR3 DNA reads TGTGCCAGCAGACGTCCTATGAGGGGGCTCGTCTACGAGCAGTACTTC. Translating it yields CASRRPMRGLVYEQYF. V is TRBV11-2 and J is TRBJ2-7; TRBD1 matches 7 bases. In germline, CDR1 is SGHAT, CDR2 FQNNGV. The junction had 14 bases not matched to a gene; V was cut back by 6 bases and J by 3 bases. The CDR3 is made up of 16 amino acids.

The genes are TRBV7-9 and TRBJ2-2; TRBD1 or TRBD2 may be the D gene (5 bases each). Trimming stripped 1 base from V and 7 bases from J, with 7 bases between. This CDR3 is 13 amino acids long. Germline V gene sequence: CDR1 SEHNR, CDR2 FQNEAQ (reference sequence). The CDR3 region is CASSLGGNGELFF. The CDR3, as DNA: TGTGCCAGCAGCTTAGGGGGGAACGGGGAGCTGTTTTTT.

The chain joins TRBV9 to TRBJ1-1; the D is unclear. This CDR3 is 14 amino acids long. Germline V gives CDR1 SGDLS, CDR2 YYNGEE. V was clipped by 1 base and J by 3 bases, with 10 bases between them. The CDR3 bases are TGTGCCAGCAGCGTAACTTGGATGGACACTGAAGCTTTCTTT. The encoded protein is CASSVTWMDTEAFF.

V is TRBV7-8 and J is TRBJ2-1, with 13 positions matching TRBD2. V lost 5 bases and J lost 8; bases outside the gene matches: 9. Germline values: CDR1 SGHVS, CDR2 FQNEAQ. The CDR3 has 16 residues. The CDR3 bases are TGTGCCAGCAGCCGACGGACTAGCGGGAGTTATGATGAGCAGTTCTTC. It codes for CASSRRTSGSYDEQFF.

The chain links TRBV11-2 to TRBJ2-3; TRBD2 might be the D (5 bases). The germline V gene encodes CDR1 SGHAT and CDR2 FQNNGV. CDR3 length: 13 amino acids. V lost 5 bases, J lost 4 bases, and 10 bases lay in between. The DNA for the CDR3 is TGTGCCAGCAGCCCCCCCGGGGCAGATACGCAGTATTTT. It translates to CASSPPGADTQYF.

The chain uses TRBV9 and TRBJ2-7; D assignment may be TRBD1 or TRBD2 (6 bases each). The CDR3 is made up of 15 amino acids. V was trimmed by 3 bases and J by 2 bases, leaving 15 bases between them. In germline, CDR1 is SGDLS, CDR2 YYNGEE. The CDR3 sequence: CASSGPEGGAYEQYF. CDR3 DNA: TGTGCCAGCAGCGGGCCGGAGGGGGGAGCCTACGAGCAGTACTTC.

For the CDR3, the DNA is TGTGCCAGTAGTCGACAGGGGAATTCACCCCTCCACTTT. Translation gives CASSRQGNSPLHF. The V gene is TRBV19, the J gene TRBJ1-6; 8 bases are a match to TRBD1. The J segment lost 7 bases and the V segment lost 5 bases, leaving 1 base of the junction unmatched. Germline V gives CDR1 LNHDA, CDR2 SQIVND (reference sequence). The length of the CDR3 is 13 residues.

The rearrangement links TRBV10-1 to TRBJ2-1, with a weak D call TRBD2 (6 bases). The germline gives CDR1 WNHNN, CDR2 SYGVQD (reference sequence). V shed 5 bases and J shed 4 bases, with 9 bases lying between them. The CDR3 is 13 residues long. In DNA, the CDR3 is TGCGCCAGCAGTAAGGGGACTTACAATGAGCAGTTCTTC. This translates into CASSKGTYNEQFF.

The V call is TRBV9, the J call TRBJ2-4, with D maybe TRBD1 (5 bases). This CDR3 region has 14 residues. The V end lost 1 base, the J end lost 8 bases, and 13 bases lay between the germline ends. The germline V gene encodes CDR1 SGDLS and CDR2 YYNGEE. In DNA, the CDR3 is TGTGCCAGCAGCGTACATGGGGAAGGGGACATTCAGTACTTC. Protein: CASSVHGEGDIQYF.

The V call is TRBV29-1, the J call TRBJ2-3, with D possibly matching TRBD1 (5 bases). Trimming left V 6 bases short and J 4 bases short, with 11 bases between. The CDR3 consists of 12 residues. Germline V gene lookup returns CDR1 SQVTM and CDR2 ANQGSEA. The CDR3 spells CSVARGSDTQYF. The CDR3 DNA reads TGCAGCGTGGCTAGGGGTTCAGATACGCAGTATTTT.

The rearrangement links TRBV4-1 to TRBJ1-1, with D maybe TRBD1 (5 bases). Germline assignment: CDR1 MGHRA and CDR2 YSYEKL. This CDR3 is built from 16 residues. Trimming pared 3 bases from V and 5 bases from J, leaving 19 bases between. CDR3 residues: CASSQGTSLFWTEAFF. CDR3 nucleotide sequence: TGCGCCAGCAGCCAGGGGACTTCCCTTTTTTGGACTGAAGCTTTCTTT.

The chain joins TRBV19 to TRBJ2-7; 7 bases line up with TRBD1. CDR3 size: 15 residues. Unmatched junction bases numbered 12, after V lost 5 bases and J lost 5 bases. Germline V gene sequence: CDR1 LNHDA, CDR2 SQIVND (reference sequence). This CDR3 reads CASSYTGTASDEQYF. CDR3 bases: TGTGCCAGTAGTTACACGGGGACAGCCAGCGACGAGCAGTACTTC.

V gene TRBV6-5 combines with J gene TRBJ1-1; D possibly corresponds to TRBD1 (5 bases). Germline assignment: CDR1 MNHEY and CDR2 SVGAGI. The CDR3 has 13 residues. With 6 bases removed from V and 2 bases from J, the gap between germline ends came to 10 bases. The CDR3, as DNA: TGTGCCAGCAGCCTGACAGTTAACACTGAAGCTTTCTTT. Its translation: CASSLTVNTEAFF.

This clone showed up just once. The rearrangement uses TRBV9 and TRBJ2-5; D ambiguous. The CDR3 extends over 14 amino acids. Per the germline V gene, CDR1 is SGDLS and CDR2 is YYNGEE. V was pared by 0 bases and J by 0 bases, with 6 bases between. DNA of the CDR3: TGTGCCAGCAGCGTAGCAGTGTACCAAGAGACCCAGTACTTC. This sequence encodes CASSVAVYQETQYF.

The J gene is TRBJ2-5, the V gene TRBV9; either TRBD1 or TRBD2 may supply D (5 bases each). Per the germline V gene, CDR1 is SGDLS and CDR2 is YYNGEE. This CDR3 has 15 residues. Trimming removed 0 bases from V and 2 bases from J, with 11 bases in between. The CDR3 DNA sequence: TGTGCCAGCAGCGTAGGGGGACGGGTACAAGAGACCCAGTACTTC. Encoded protein: CASSVGGRVQETQYF.

The rearrangement links TRBV15 to TRBJ1-5, with D hard to call. This CDR3 has 16 residues. Germline loops: CDR1 LNHNV, CDR2 YYDKDF (reference sequence). V lost 0 bases, J lost 0 bases, and 9 bases lay in between. The CDR3 DNA reads as TGTGCCACCAGCAGAGAAAGACGGAATAGCAATCAGCCCCAGCATTTT. This codes for CATSRERRNSNQPQHF.

This clone has more than one count but fewer than ten. J is TRBJ2-1 and V is TRBV10-1, with TRBD2 matching 10 bases. V shed 6 bases and J 8 bases; nucleotides not matched to a gene: 7. There are 14 residues in the CDR3. Germline V gene sequence: CDR1 WNHNN, CDR2 SYGVQD (reference sequence). DNA of the CDR3: TGCGCCAGCAGCTCTAGCGGGAGTATCGATGAGCAGTTCTTC. Amino acids: CASSSSGSIDEQFF.